The source of this TCR beta chain is a study of shared clonotypes between healthy human individuals. Regarding the study as a whole: Naive CD4 clonotypes overlapped across several donors at around 4.7%.

An assay was performed, and its level was deep. Using immunoSEQ multiplex PCR, the repertoire was profiled, and TCRdb retains in-frame clones only, with some absent. The sample has some 2,400,000 clones, under 97% seen once. Regarding this clone: Antigen: not known.

The germline V and J ends were trimmed by 0 bases and 1 base, with 10 bases remaining between them. The CDR3 spans 15 residues. The germline V gene has CDR1 SGHRS and CDR2 YFSETQ. The sample consisted of naive CD4+ T cells sorted from blood. Subset described: CD45RA+ positively selected. The sequence was collected from a man in his late teens or twenties in good health. The rearrangement uses TRBV5-1 and TRBJ1-2; no clear D. This chain's CDR3 is CASSLVDGDNYGYTF. The CDR3 bases are TGCGCCAGCAGCTTGGTAGACGGGGATAACTATGGCTACACCTTC.